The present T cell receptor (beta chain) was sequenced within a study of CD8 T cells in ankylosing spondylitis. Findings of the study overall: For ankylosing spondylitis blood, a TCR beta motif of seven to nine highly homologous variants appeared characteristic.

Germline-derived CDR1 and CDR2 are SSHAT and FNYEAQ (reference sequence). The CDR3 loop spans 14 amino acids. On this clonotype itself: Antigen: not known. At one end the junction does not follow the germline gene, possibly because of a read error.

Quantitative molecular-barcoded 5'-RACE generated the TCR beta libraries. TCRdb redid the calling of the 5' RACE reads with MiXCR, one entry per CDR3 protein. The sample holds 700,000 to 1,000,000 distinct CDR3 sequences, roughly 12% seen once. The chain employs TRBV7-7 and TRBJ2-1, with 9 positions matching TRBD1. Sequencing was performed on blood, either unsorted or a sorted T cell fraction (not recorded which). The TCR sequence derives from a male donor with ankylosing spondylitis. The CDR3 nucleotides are TGTGCTAGCAGCCCCCGGGACAGGGTTAATGAGCAGTTCTTC. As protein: CASSPRDRVNEQFF.